The 21 T cell receptor beta chains reported below all come from one sample, sequenced in a study of cytomegalovirus exposure and HLA in healthy donors. 60 Vbeta and 13 Jbeta primers were used in PCR. The assay was immunoSEQ multiplex PCR, and TCRdb's table has in-frame clones only and misses some. The repertoire holds about 160,000 clones, with around 75% as singletons. Sample: PBMCs. Receptors originate from a woman in her fifties or sixties in good health and CMV-seropositive.

The gene calls are TRBV6-1 and TRBJ2-1, with 10 bases aligning to TRBD2. V lost 0 bases and J lost 3; bases outside the gene matches: 8. Germline CDR1 MNHNS, CDR2 SASEGT. The length of the CDR3 is 18 residues. This CDR3 is CASSEAGIAGGYYNEQFF. The CDR3, as DNA: TGTGCCAGCAGTGAAGCGGGGATAGCGGGGGGCTACTACAATGAGCAGTTCTTC.

This clone was seen more than once but under ten times. The J gene is TRBJ1-6, the V gene TRBV10-3; tentative D call: TRBD1 (6 bases). With 6 bases removed from V and 10 bases from J, the gap between germline ends came to 10 bases. The germline V gene encodes CDR1 ENHRY and CDR2 SYGVKD. This CDR3 is 12 amino acids long. The CDR3 reads CAIRAGESPLHF. For the CDR3, the DNA is TGTGCCATCAGGGCAGGGGAGTCACCCCTCCACTTT.

The chain links TRBV2 to TRBJ2-5; 9 nucleotides align to TRBD1. V trimming: 5 bases; J trimming: 4 bases; junction bases outside the gene matches: 5. The germline gives CDR1 SNHLY, CDR2 FYNNEI. The CDR3 length is 14 residues. The CDR3 protein is CASSPQDRGETQYF. The DNA for the CDR3 is TGTGCCAGCAGTCCCCAGGACAGGGGAGAGACCCAGTACTTC.

The chain is built from TRBV6-5 and TRBJ1-2; TRBD1 matches 8 bases. The germline V gene encodes CDR1 MNHEY and CDR2 SVGAGI. The CDR3 totals 12 residues. Unmatched junction bases numbered 3, after V lost 10 bases and J lost 2 bases. The CDR3 sequence: CATRGRNYGYTF. The DNA of the CDR3 is TGTGCCACCAGGGGGCGCAACTATGGCTACACCTTC.

The chain employs TRBV7-6 and TRBJ2-2; D uncertain. V lost 2 bases and J lost 6, with 7 bases in between. Germline V gene data show CDR1 as SGHVS and CDR2 as FNYEAQ. CDR3 size: 13 residues. CDR3 region: CASSLISPGELFF. Written as DNA, the CDR3 is TGTGCCAGCAGCTTAATTTCTCCCGGGGAGCTGTTTTTT. The variable domain in full, completed from reference TRBV7-6 and TRBJ2-2, reads GAGVSQSPRYKVTKRGQDVALRCDPISGHVSLYWYRQALGQGPEFLTYFNYEAQQDKSGLPNDRFSAERPEGSISTLTIQRTEQRDSAMYRCASSLISPGELFFGEGSRLTVL.

The chain uses TRBV5-1 and TRBJ1-4; D unclear. The CDR3 runs to 14 residues. Germline loops: CDR1 SGHRS, CDR2 YFSETQ. With 4 bases removed from V and 8 bases from J, the gap between germline ends came to 15 bases. CDR3 region: CASSPSWYLEKLFF. The DNA of the CDR3 is TGCGCCAGCAGCCCCTCGTGGTACTTGGAAAAACTGTTTTTT.

This chain joins TRBV18 and TRBJ1-1, with D perhaps matching TRBD1 (5 bases). The germline V gene has CDR1 KGHSH and CDR2 LQKENI. Trimming cost V 4 bases and J 4 bases, with 16 bases left between them. The CDR3 covers 15 residues. The CDR3 is CASSQGPRTGTEAFF. In DNA, the CDR3 is TGTGCCAGCTCACAGGGGCCGAGGACGGGCACTGAAGCTTTCTTT.

This chain uses TRBV5-1 with TRBJ1-1; maybe TRBD1 (6 bases). V shed 3 bases and J shed 1 base, with 13 bases lying between them. Germline CDR1 and CDR2: SGHRS and YFSETQ. The CDR3 has 15 residues. The CDR3 coding sequence is TGCGCCAGCAGCTCGACACCCAGGGGGAACACTGAAGCTTTCTTT. This sequence encodes CASSSTPRGNTEAFF.

J is TRBJ1-1 and V is TRBV7-9; TRBD1 agrees at 8 bases. V was clipped by 1 base and J by 2 bases; unmatched bases: 3. Looked up from germline, CDR1 is SEHNR and CDR2 is FQNEAQ (reference sequence). This CDR3 is 15 amino acids long. DNA of the CDR3: TGTGCCAGCAGCTTAGGGCAGGGGGCAAACACTGAAGCTTTCTTT. Translated: CASSLGQGANTEAFF.

J is TRBJ1-1 and V is TRBV7-2; 7 bases agree with TRBD1. CDR3 length: 17 amino acids. The V segment lost 6 bases and the J segment 4 bases; nucleotides outside the gene matches: 17. Germline CDR1 and CDR2: SGHTA and FQGNSA. CDR3 nucleotides: TGTGCCAGCAGACGTAGACAGGGAAGAAATTTGGGCACTGAAGCTTTCTTT. It translates to CASRRRQGRNLGTEAFF.

The chain is built from TRBV6-5 and TRBJ1-1; 9 bases map to TRBD1. The CDR3 runs to 15 residues. Germline lookup yields CDR1 MNHEY and CDR2 SVGAGI. V gave up 2 bases and J gave up 5 bases; unmatched junction bases: 6. The CDR3 DNA sequence: TGTGCCAGCAGTTACCACAGACAGGGGGGAACTGAAGCTTTCTTT. Amino acids: CASSYHRQGGTEAFF.

This chain joins TRBV5-1 and TRBJ1-1; 10 positions match TRBD1. CDR3 length equals 14 residues. CDR1 and CDR2 from the germline V gene are SGHRS and YFSETQ. V shed 4 bases and J 5 bases; nucleotides not matched to a gene: 5. The CDR3 loop reads CASSGTGDRTEAFF. The CDR3 DNA reads as TGCGCCAGCAGCGGGACAGGGGATCGAACTGAAGCTTTCTTT. The whole variable domain, remainder taken from reference TRBV5-1 and TRBJ1-1, is KAGVTQTPRYLIKTRGQQVTLSCSPISGHRSVSWYQQTPGQGLQFLFEYFSETQRNKGNFPGRFSGRQFSNSRSEMNVSTLELGDSALYLCASSGTGDRTEAFFGQGTRLTVV.

V and J are TRBV7-6 and TRBJ1-1; D unresolved. V gave up 3 bases and J gave up 1 base, with 9 bases separating them. Germline assignment: CDR1 SGHVS and CDR2 FNYEAQ. The CDR3 covers 14 residues. This CDR3 reads CASSLNQWNTEAFF. For the CDR3, the DNA is TGTGCCAGCAGCTTGAATCAGTGGAACACTGAAGCTTTCTTT.

The chain links TRBV10-3 to TRBJ1-3, with D unclear. Germline values: CDR1 ENHRY, CDR2 SYGVKD. This CDR3 spans 16 amino acids. Trimming left V 7 bases short and J 0 bases short, with 16 bases between. This chain's CDR3 is CAITSRRADSGNTIYF. DNA of the CDR3: TGTGCCATCACCTCGAGGCGGGCTGACTCTGGAAACACCATATATTTT.

This rearrangement joins TRBV7-6 to TRBJ2-5; D ambiguous. The germline CDR1 and CDR2 sequences are SGHVS and FNYEAQ. The CDR3 sequence is 11 residues long. Trimming cost V 5 bases and J 5 bases, with 6 bases left between them. The CDR3 bases are TGTGCCAGCAGCCACAAGGAGACCCAGTACTTC. Amino acid sequence: CASSHKETQYF.

This sequence joins TRBV6-5 and TRBJ2-5; 7 bases agree with TRBD2. TRBJ2-7 explains the end of the DNA better; the J call may be wrong. The CDR3 is made up of 14 amino acids. Germline CDR1 MNHEY, CDR2 SVGAGI. CDR3 in DNA: TGTGCCAGCAGCCAGGGAGGGCGCTCCTACGAGCAGTACTTC. This translates into CASSQGGRSYEQYF.

The V gene is TRBV14, the J gene TRBJ2-3, with no clear D. Germline CDR1 is SGHDN and CDR2 is FVKESK. The length of the CDR3 is 15 residues. V lost 3 bases, J lost 0 bases, and 10 bases lay in between. The CDR3 nucleotides are TGTGCCAGCAGCCACGTTGCGGCCAGCACAGATACGCAGTATTTT. It translates to CASSHVAASTDTQYF.

The V gene is TRBV2, the J gene TRBJ1-2, with D possibly being TRBD1 (6 bases). V was cut by 5 bases and J by 7 bases, with 14 bases left in between. Germline CDR1 and CDR2: SNHLY and FYNNEI. This CDR3 has 13 residues. Here the CDR3 reads CASSSDSLSGYTF. Written as DNA, the CDR3 is TGTGCCAGCAGTTCGGACAGCCTAAGTGGCTACACCTTC.

The chain combines TRBV5-6 with TRBJ2-7; D is possibly TRBD1 (6 bases). Trimming removed 2 bases from V and 4 bases from J, with 10 bases in between. CDR3 size: 13 residues. Germline V lookup: CDR1 SGHDT, CDR2 YYEEEE. The CDR3 loop reads CASSFGTLYEQYF. The CDR3 nucleotides read TGTGCCAGCAGCTTCGGGACATTATACGAGCAGTACTTC.

The genes are TRBV5-1 and TRBJ2-3; perhaps TRBD1 as D (5 bases). Trimming took off 4 bases at V and 5 bases at J, with 8 bases between the two ends. CDR3 length: 12 residues. Germline CDR1 SGHRS, CDR2 YFSETQ. Here the CDR3 DNA reads TGCGCCAGCAGCAACCAGGGAGATACGCAGTATTTT. Amino acids: CASSNQGDTQYF.

The rearrangement joins TRBV5-1 to TRBJ1-1, with D unclear. V was shortened by 2 bases and J by 2 bases, with 13 bases between the two germline ends. Germline V gene lookup returns CDR1 SGHRS and CDR2 YFSETQ. The CDR3 runs to 15 residues. The DNA for the CDR3 is TGCGCCAGCAGCTTATCTGGCAGACAAAACACTGAAGCTTTCTTT. Translated: CASSLSGRQNTEAFF.